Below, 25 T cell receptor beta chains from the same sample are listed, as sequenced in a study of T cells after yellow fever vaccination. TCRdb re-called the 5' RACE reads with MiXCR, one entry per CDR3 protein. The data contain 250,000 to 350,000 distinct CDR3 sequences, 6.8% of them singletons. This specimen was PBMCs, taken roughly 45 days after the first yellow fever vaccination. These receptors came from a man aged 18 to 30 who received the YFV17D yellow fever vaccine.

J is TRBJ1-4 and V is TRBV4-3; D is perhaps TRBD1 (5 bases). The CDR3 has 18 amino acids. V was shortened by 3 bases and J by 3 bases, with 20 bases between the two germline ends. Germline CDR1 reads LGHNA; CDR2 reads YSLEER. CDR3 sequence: CASSQASGERRANEKLFF. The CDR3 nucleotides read TGCGCCAGCAGCCAGGCTTCGGGGGAGAGAAGGGCTAATGAAAAACTGTTTTTT.

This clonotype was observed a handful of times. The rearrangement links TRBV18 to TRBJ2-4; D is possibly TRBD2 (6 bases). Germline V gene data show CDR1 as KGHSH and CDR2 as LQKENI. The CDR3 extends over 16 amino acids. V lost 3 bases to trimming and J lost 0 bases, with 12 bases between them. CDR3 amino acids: CASSPGLDLAKNIQYF. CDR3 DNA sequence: TGTGCCAGCTCACCGGGACTGGACCTAGCCAAAAACATTCAGTACTTC.

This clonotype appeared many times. This CDR3 reads CASSLDRENTEAFF. The CDR3 DNA follows: TGTGCCAGCAGTTTGGACAGGGAGAACACTGAAGCTTTCTTT. The V gene is TRBV7-2, the J gene TRBJ1-1; 8 bases align to TRBD1. Germline V gene sequence: CDR1 SGHTA, CDR2 FQGNSA. Trimming removed 6 bases from V and 1 base from J; junction bases left unmatched: 4. The CDR3 loop spans 14 amino acids.

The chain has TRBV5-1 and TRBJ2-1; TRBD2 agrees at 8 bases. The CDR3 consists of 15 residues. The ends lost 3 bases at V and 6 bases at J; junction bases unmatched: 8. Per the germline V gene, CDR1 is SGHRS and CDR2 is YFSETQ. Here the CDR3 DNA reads TGCGCCAGCAGCTCGACGGGGGGGCTCTCCAATGAGCAGTTCTTC. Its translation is CASSSTGGLSNEQFF.

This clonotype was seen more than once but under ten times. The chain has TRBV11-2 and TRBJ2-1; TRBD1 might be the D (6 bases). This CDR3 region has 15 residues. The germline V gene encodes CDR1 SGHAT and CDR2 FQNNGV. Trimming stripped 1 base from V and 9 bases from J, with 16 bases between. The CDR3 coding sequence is TGTGCCAGCAGCTTAGTCAGGGGCAAGAGGGGTGAGCAGTTCTTC. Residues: CASSLVRGKRGEQFF.

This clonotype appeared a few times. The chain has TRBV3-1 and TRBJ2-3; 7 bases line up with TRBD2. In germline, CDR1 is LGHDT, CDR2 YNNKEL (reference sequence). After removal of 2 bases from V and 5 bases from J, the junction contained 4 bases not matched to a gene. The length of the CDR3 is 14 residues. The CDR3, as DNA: TGTGCCAGCAGCCAAAGGACTAGAGAAGATACGCAGTATTTT. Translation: CASSQRTREDTQYF.

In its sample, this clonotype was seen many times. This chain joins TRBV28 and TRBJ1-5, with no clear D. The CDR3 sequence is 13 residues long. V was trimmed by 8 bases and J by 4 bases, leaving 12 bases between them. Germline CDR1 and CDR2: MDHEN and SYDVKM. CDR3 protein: CASETGWNQPQHF. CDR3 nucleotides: TGTGCCAGCGAAACGGGGTGGAATCAGCCCCAGCATTTT.

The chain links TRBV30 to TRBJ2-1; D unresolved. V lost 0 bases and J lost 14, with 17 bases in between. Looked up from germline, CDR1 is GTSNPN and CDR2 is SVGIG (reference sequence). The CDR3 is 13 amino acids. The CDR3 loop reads CAWSVQEVSSEFF. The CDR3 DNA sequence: TGTGCCTGGAGTGTACAAGAGGTCAGCTCTGAGTTCTTC.

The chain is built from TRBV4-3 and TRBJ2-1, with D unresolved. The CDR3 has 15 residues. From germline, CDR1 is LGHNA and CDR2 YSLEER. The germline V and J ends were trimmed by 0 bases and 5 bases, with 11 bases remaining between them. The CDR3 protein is CASSQDQQPHNEQFF. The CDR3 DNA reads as TGCGCCAGCAGCCAAGACCAGCAACCTCACAATGAGCAGTTCTTC.

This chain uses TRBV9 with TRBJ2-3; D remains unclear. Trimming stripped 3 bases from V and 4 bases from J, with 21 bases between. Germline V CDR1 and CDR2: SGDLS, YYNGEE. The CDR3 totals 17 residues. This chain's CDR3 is CASSADSEQLLPDTQYF. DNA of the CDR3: TGTGCCAGCAGCGCAGACTCCGAACAGCTATTGCCAGATACGCAGTATTTT. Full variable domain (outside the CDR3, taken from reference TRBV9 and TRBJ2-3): DSGVTQTPKHLITATGQRVTLRCSPRSGDLSVYWYQQSLDQGLQFLIQYYNGEERAKGNILERFSAQQFPDLHSELNLSSLELGDSALYFCASSADSEQLLPDTQYFGPGTRLTVL.

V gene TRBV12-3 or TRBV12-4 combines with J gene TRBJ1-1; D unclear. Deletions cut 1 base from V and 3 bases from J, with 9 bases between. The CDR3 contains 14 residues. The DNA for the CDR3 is TGTGCCAGCAGTTTAGGAGAATTCGACACTGAAGCTTTCTTT. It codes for CASSLGEFDTEAFF.

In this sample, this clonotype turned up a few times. CDR3 sequence (DNA): TGCGCCAGCAGCTCAGAAGGGCAGGGGGCAAGGTATGGCTACACCTTC. Protein sequence: CASSSEGQGARYGYTF. This chain joins TRBV4-1 and TRBJ1-2, with TRBD1 matching 8 bases. The CDR3 length is 16 residues. V lost 5 bases and J lost 5; bases outside the gene matches: 13. CDR1 and CDR2 from the germline V gene are MGHRA and YSYEKL.

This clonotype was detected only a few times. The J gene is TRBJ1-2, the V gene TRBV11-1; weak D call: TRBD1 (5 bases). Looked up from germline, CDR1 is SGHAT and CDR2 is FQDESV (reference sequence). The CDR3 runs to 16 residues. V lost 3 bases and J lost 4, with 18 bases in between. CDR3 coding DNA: TGTGCCAGCAGCTTGCAGCGGGGCAGGGACGCCTATGGCTACACCTTC. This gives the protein CASSLQRGRDAYGYTF.

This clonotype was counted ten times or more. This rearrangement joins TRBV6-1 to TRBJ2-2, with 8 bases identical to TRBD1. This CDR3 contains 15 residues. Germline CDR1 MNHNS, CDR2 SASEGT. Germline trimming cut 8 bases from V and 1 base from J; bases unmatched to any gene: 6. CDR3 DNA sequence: TGTGCCAGCCGTCGCGGACAGGGGAACACCGGGGAGCTGTTTTTT. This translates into CASRRGQGNTGELFF.

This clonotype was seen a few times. The CDR3 protein is CASSRGYSNQPQHF. The DNA for the CDR3 is TGTGCCAGCAGTCGGGGATATAGCAATCAGCCCCAGCATTTT. The V gene is TRBV6-2 or TRBV6-3, the J gene TRBJ1-5; unclear D gene. The CDR3 has 14 residues. The V gene lost 5 bases and the J gene lost 0 bases, with 8 bases spanning the gap. CDR1 and CDR2 (germline): MNHEY, SVGEGT.

CDR3 residues: CASSVGTSGVPGTQYF. In DNA form, the CDR3 reads TGTGCCAGCAGCGTGGGGACTAGCGGGGTACCGGGTACGCAGTATTTT. V usage is TRBV9 and J usage is TRBJ2-3, with 13 bases lining up with TRBD2. Trimming at V came to 2 bases and at J to 8 bases, leaving 8 bases not matched to a gene. Germline lookup yields CDR1 SGDLS and CDR2 YYNGEE. CDR3 length: 16 residues.

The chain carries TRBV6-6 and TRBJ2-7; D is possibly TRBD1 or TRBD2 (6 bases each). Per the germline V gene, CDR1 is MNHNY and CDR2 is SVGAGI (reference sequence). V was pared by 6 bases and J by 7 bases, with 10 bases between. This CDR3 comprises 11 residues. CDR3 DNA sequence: TGTGCCAGCAGGACGGGGGCTGAGCAGTACTTC. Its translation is CASRTGAEQYF.

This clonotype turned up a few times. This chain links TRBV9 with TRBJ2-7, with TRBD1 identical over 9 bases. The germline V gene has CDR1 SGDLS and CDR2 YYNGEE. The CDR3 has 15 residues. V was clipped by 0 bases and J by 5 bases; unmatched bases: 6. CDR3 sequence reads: CASSVGGTGIHEQYF. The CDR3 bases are TGTGCCAGCAGCGTAGGAGGGACAGGGATCCACGAGCAGTACTTC.

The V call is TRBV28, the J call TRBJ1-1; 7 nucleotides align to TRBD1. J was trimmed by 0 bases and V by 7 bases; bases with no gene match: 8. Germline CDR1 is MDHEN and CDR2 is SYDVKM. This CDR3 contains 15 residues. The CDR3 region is CASTPGQTMNTEAFF. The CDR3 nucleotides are TGTGCCAGCACCCCGGGACAGACCATGAACACTGAAGCTTTCTTT.

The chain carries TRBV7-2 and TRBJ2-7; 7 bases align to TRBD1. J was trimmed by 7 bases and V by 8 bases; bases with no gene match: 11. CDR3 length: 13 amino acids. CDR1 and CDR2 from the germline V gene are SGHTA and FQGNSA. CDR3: CASRQGGRVEQYF. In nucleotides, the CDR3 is TGTGCCAGCCGACAGGGCGGCCGGGTGGAGCAGTACTTC.

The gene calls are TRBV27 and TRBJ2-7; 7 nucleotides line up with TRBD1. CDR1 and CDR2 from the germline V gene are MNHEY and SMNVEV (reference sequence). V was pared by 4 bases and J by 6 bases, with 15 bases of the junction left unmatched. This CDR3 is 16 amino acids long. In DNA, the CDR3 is TGTGCCAGCAGTTCAGGGGGAAATCCGGGTTTTGGCGAGCAGTACGTC. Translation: CASSSGGNPGFGEQYV.

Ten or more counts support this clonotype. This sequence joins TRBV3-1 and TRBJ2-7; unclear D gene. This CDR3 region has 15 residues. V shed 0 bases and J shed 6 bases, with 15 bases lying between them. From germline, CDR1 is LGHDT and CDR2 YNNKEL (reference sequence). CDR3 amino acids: CASSQDRVRECEQYF. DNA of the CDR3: TGTGCCAGCAGCCAAGATAGGGTAAGGGAATGCGAGCAGTACTTC.

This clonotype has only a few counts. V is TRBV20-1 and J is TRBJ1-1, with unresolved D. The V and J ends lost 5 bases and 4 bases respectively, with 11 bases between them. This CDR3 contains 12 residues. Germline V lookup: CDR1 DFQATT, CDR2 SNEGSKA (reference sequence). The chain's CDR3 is CSADDAGTEAFF. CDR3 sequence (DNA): TGCAGTGCTGACGACGCGGGCACTGAAGCTTTCTTT.

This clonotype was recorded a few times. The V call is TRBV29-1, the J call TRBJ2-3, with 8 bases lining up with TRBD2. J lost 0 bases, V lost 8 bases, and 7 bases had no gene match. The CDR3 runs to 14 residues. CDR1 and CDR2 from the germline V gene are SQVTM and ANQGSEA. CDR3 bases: TGCAGCTTTCGAGTAGCGGGGAGCACAGATACGCAGTATTTT. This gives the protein CSFRVAGSTDTQYF.

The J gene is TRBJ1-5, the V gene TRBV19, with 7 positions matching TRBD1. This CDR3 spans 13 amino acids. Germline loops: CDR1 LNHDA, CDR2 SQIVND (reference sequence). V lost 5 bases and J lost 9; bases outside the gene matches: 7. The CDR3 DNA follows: TGTGCCAGTAGTCCGACAGGGAGTGCGCCCCAGCATTTT. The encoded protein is CASSPTGSAPQHF.